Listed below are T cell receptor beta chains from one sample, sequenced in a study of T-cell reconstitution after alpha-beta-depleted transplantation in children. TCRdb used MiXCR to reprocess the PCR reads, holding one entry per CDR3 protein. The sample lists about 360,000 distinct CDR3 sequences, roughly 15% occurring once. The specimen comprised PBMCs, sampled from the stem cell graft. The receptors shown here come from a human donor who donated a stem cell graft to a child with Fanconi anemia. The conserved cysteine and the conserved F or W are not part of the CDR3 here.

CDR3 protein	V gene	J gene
SVIRGETEAF	TRBV29-1	TRBJ1-1
ASSQLTTGQETQY	TRBV4-1	TRBJ2-5
ASSLQQTAEAF	TRBV5-6	TRBJ1-1
ASSPGRAGANVLT	TRBV5-1	TRBJ2-6
ASSRNSNTEAF	TRBV18	TRBJ1-1
ASSFTLGDTQY	TRBV7-9	TRBJ2-3
ASSPRASYNEQF	TRBV9	TRBJ2-1
ASSGPGGGYNEQF	TRBV28	TRBJ2-1
SARAMGQGAYEQY	TRBV20-1	TRBJ2-7
ASRRWDLVGYT	TRBV19	TRBJ1-2
ASSLSGPWSYNEQF	TRBV27	TRBJ2-1
AIRPWESSYNEQF	TRBV10-3	TRBJ2-1
SVRTGMNTEAF	TRBV29-1	TRBJ1-1
SVEVSGDRTDTQY	TRBV29-1	TRBJ2-3
ASRSGIHTDTQY	TRBV7-1	TRBJ2-3
ASSLGGNYGYT	TRBV13	TRBJ1-2
ASSSGLLYQETQY	TRBV7-2	TRBJ2-5
ASRGGQTVNEQF	TRBV2	TRBJ2-1
ASTPRQGRDEQF	TRBV5-1	TRBJ2-1
ASSPRAPGTEAF	TRBV7-2	TRBJ1-1
ASSLQDSWRETQY	TRBV12-3/TRBV12-4	TRBJ2-5
ASSSGTGAPVETQY	TRBV5-1	TRBJ2-5
ASSTPGRSQETQY	TRBV5-6	TRBJ2-5
ASGLQGGPYT	TRBV12-5	TRBJ1-2
ASSLGTAAEGYT	TRBV7-8	TRBJ1-2
SASDPLRLLANGDTQY	TRBV20-1	TRBJ2-3
ASSWTGDYSGNTIY	TRBV5-6	TRBJ1-3